These 22 T cell receptor beta chains share one sample of origin, sequenced in a study of patients and donors after allogeneic stem cell transplantation (dated by TCRdb to 2018 to 2021). Libraries were prepared through RT-PCR. This sample was sequenced with a NextSeq 550. TCRdb reworked the public reads: Q25 trimming with fastp, MiXCR clone assembly, productive beta chains retained. A single entry per CDR3 protein holds the most common genes and DNA from its merged rows. The sample table records about a million distinct CDR3 sequences; about a sixth of these occur just once. Roughly 6% of the sample is taken by the ten largest. Specimen: blood, either unsorted or a sorted T cell fraction (not recorded which). Source of these receptors: a human donor who was either an allogeneic HSCT recipient or a stem cell or donor lymphocyte infusion donor (not recorded which). It is not recorded whose cells these are; they may come from a transplant donor.

J is TRBJ2-3 and V is TRBV5-5, with 8 bases lining up with TRBD1. The ends lost 4 bases at V and 5 bases at J; junction bases unmatched: 15. Germline V gene sequence: CDR1 SGHKS, CDR2 YYEKEE (reference sequence). The CDR3 sequence is 17 residues long. CDR3 DNA sequence: TGTGCCAGCAGCCCCCTCGGAACAGGGGGGATTAGAGATACGCAGTATTTT. Amino acids: CASSPLGTGGIRDTQYF.

This clonotype was counted between two and nine times. The CDR3 DNA reads TGTGCCATCAGTCCCGGAAAGGGGGGACAGCCCCAGCATTTT. It encodes CAISPGKGGQPQHF. The chain couples TRBV10-3 to TRBJ1-5, with D possibly TRBD1 on 6 matching bases. Between the trimmed V and J ends, which lost 5 bases and 7 bases, there was a span of 15 bases. Looked up from germline, CDR1 is ENHRY and CDR2 is SYGVKD. CDR3 length equals 14 residues.

This clonotype was detected ten times or more. This chain joins TRBV12-3 or TRBV12-4 and TRBJ1-2; D possibly corresponds to TRBD1 (6 bases). CDR3 length: 13 amino acids. Trimming took off 8 bases at V and 8 bases at J, with 18 bases between the two ends. Here the CDR3 DNA reads TGTGCCAGCCATAAGACCCTCAGGGGAGGCTACACCTTC. Translation gives CASHKTLRGGYTF.

The chain recombines TRBV2 with TRBJ2-7; D is ambiguous. The germline V and J ends were trimmed by 1 base and 2 bases, with 6 bases remaining between them. This CDR3 is 13 amino acids long. Germline CDR1 SNHLY, CDR2 FYNNEI. The CDR3 sequence: CASSEDPPYEQYF. CDR3 nucleotide sequence: TGTGCCAGCAGTGAAGACCCCCCCTACGAGCAGTACTTC.

The genes are TRBV24-1 and TRBJ2-5; D may correspond to TRBD1 or TRBD2 (5 bases each). The V end was cut by 4 bases, the J end by 4 bases, with 9 bases between. CDR1 KGHDR and CDR2 SFDVKD come from the germline V gene. The CDR3 spans 13 residues. CDR3 region: CATSDLGVETQYF. CDR3 DNA sequence: TGTGCCACCAGTGACTTGGGGGTAGAGACCCAGTACTTC.

DNA of the CDR3: TGCGCCAGCAGCGCGAGACAGGGGCGAACCGGGGAGCTGTTTTTT. Its protein product is CASSARQGRTGELFF. This chain uses TRBV5-1 with TRBJ2-2; the match to TRBD1 covers 8 bases. Germline CDR1 reads SGHRS; CDR2 reads YFSETQ. The CDR3 runs to 15 residues. The V gene end was trimmed by 4 bases and the J gene end by 5 bases; junction bases not matched to a gene: 7.

This clonotype was picked up a small number of times. Here the CDR3 DNA reads TGTGCCAGCAGCTGGCAGGGTGCTGAGCAGTTCTTC. Translated: CASSWQGAEQFF. The chain recombines TRBV7-2 with TRBJ2-1; TRBD1 is a possible D gene (5 bases). This CDR3 is 12 amino acids long. Trimming removed 4 bases at V and 9 bases at J, with 10 bases between. The germline V gene has CDR1 SGHTA and CDR2 FQGNSA.

The V and J genes are TRBV20-1 and TRBJ2-3; 8 bases map to TRBD2. The CDR3 has 14 residues. The J segment lost 6 bases and the V segment lost 5 bases, leaving 10 bases of the junction unmatched. The germline V gene has CDR1 DFQATT and CDR2 SNEGSKA (reference sequence). The CDR3 region has the DNA TGCAGTGCTGAACTAGCGGAAGGATGGGATACGCAGTATTTT. Its protein product is CSAELAEGWDTQYF.

This clonotype was recorded many times. V usage is TRBV5-5 and J usage is TRBJ2-7, with D possibly being TRBD1 (6 bases). CDR3 size: 14 residues. From germline, CDR1 is SGHKS and CDR2 YYEKEE (reference sequence). V shed 2 bases and J shed 0 bases, with 9 bases lying between them. CDR3 region: CASSFRDISYEQYF. CDR3 DNA: TGTGCCAGCAGCTTCCGGGACATCTCCTACGAGCAGTACTTC.

The rearrangement links TRBV7-9 to TRBJ2-7; unclear D gene. CDR1 is SEHNR, CDR2 FQNEAQ, per germline (reference sequence). Trimming stripped 5 bases from V and 2 bases from J, with 13 bases between. CDR3 size: 14 residues. The CDR3 DNA reads as TGTGCCAGCAGCCCCGCCGGCTCTCCCTACGAGCAGTACTTC. Translating gives CASSPAGSPYEQYF. Full variable domain (missing parts from reference TRBV7-9 and TRBJ2-7): DTGVSQNPRHKITKRGQNVTFRCDPISEHNRLYWYRQTLGQGPEFLTYFQNEAQLEKSRLLSDRFSAERPKGSFSTLEIQRTEQGDSAMYLCASSPAGSPYEQYFGPGTRLTVT.

CDR3 protein: CASTGLAGGVGETQYF. As DNA, the CDR3 is TGCGCCAGCACGGGACTGGCGGGGGGAGTCGGCGAGACCCAGTACTTC. The chain joins TRBV5-1 to TRBJ2-5; 8 positions match TRBD2. V was clipped by 6 bases and J by 5 bases; unmatched bases: 15. Germline CDR1 and CDR2: SGHRS and YFSETQ. This CDR3 contains 16 residues.

This chain connects TRBV7-9 to TRBJ1-2, with 7 bases that match TRBD1. The CDR3 sequence is 15 residues long. J gave up 4 bases and V 5 bases, and 10 bases lay outside the gene matches. The germline gives CDR1 SEHNR, CDR2 FQNEAQ (reference sequence). CDR3 protein: CASSPGQASAYGYTF. The CDR3 coding sequence is TGTGCCAGCAGCCCAGGACAGGCGTCCGCCTATGGCTACACCTTC.

This clonotype has just a few counts. This chain connects TRBV12-3 or TRBV12-4 to TRBJ2-1; tentative D call: TRBD2 (6 bases). The V end was cut by 7 bases, the J end by 3 bases, with 10 bases between. The CDR3 is 13 amino acids. Here the CDR3 DNA reads TGTGCCAGCAATCGACTAGGCTACAATGAGCAGTTCTTC. Encoded protein: CASNRLGYNEQFF.

V is TRBV6-2 or TRBV6-3 and J is TRBJ1-4; a possible D gene is TRBD1 (5 bases). V was pared by 6 bases and J by 0 bases, with 14 bases between. Germline CDR1 and CDR2: MNHEY and SVGEGT. The length of the CDR3 is 16 residues. DNA for the CDR3: TGTGCCAGCAGACCAGACAGAACTGCAACTAATGAAAAACTGTTTTTT. This encodes CASRPDRTATNEKLFF.

This clonotype was counted between two and nine times. The V and J genes are TRBV6-6 and TRBJ1-1; D remains unclear. The germline V gene encodes CDR1 MNHNY and CDR2 SVGAGI (reference sequence). CDR3 length: 13 residues. Trimming pared 6 bases from V and 3 bases from J, leaving 11 bases between. The CDR3 DNA reads as TGTGCCAGCAGCGATAACAGTTACACTGAAGCTTTCTTT. Translation gives CASSDNSYTEAFF.

V is TRBV7-2 and J is TRBJ1-6; D gene uncertain. This CDR3 contains 14 residues. The V end lost 4 bases, the J end lost 7 bases, and 11 bases lay between the germline ends. The germline CDR1 and CDR2 sequences are SGHTA and FQGNSA. CDR3 DNA sequence: TGTGCCAGCAGCTCCAAGTTCTGGAATTCACCCCTCCACTTT. Amino acid sequence: CASSSKFWNSPLHF.

The table lists this clonotype with a few counts. The chain employs TRBV2 and TRBJ1-5; 7 positions agree with TRBD1. J lost 7 bases, V lost 6 bases, and 6 bases had no gene match. CDR1 and CDR2 from the germline V gene are SNHLY and FYNNEI. The CDR3 is 13 amino acids. The CDR3, as DNA: TGTGCCAGCAGAGGGGGCACGGGACAGCCCCAGCATTTT. This translates into CASRGGTGQPQHF. The full variable domain, rest sourced from reference TRBV2 and TRBJ1-5, is EPEVTQTPSHQVTQMGQEVILRCVPISNHLYFYWYRQILGQKVEFLVSFYNNEISEKSEIFDDQFSVERPDGSNFTLKIRSTKLEDSAMYFCASRGGTGQPQHFGDGTRLSIL.

This clonotype was observed a handful of times. V and J are TRBV12-3 or TRBV12-4 and TRBJ2-2; 12 bases match TRBD2. CDR3 length: 17 amino acids. The V and J ends lost 5 bases and 7 bases, in that order; junction bases with no gene match: 11. This CDR3 is CASSRRLAGVIGGELFF. The CDR3 DNA follows: TGTGCCAGCAGTCGCCGACTAGCGGGAGTAATTGGCGGGGAGCTGTTTTTT.

In this sample, this clonotype turned up a few times. The chain joins TRBV29-1 to TRBJ2-7; D may be TRBD1 (5 bases). The V and J ends lost 1 base and 2 bases respectively, with 12 bases between them. Germline V gene sequence: CDR1 SQVTM, CDR2 ANQGSEA. The CDR3 extends over 14 amino acids. The CDR3 spells CSVEVSGNTYEQYF. CDR3 sequence (DNA): TGCAGCGTTGAAGTATCAGGGAACACCTACGAGCAGTACTTC.

V is TRBV7-9 and J is TRBJ2-7; a weak D match, TRBD1 (6 bases). CDR3 size: 15 residues. V lost 2 bases, J lost 1 base, and 12 bases lay in between. CDR1 and CDR2 (germline): SEHNR, FQNEAQ (reference sequence). The CDR3 nucleotides read TGTGCCAGCAGCTTAAGGGACACTAAGTCCTACGAGCAGTACTTC. It specifies CASSLRDTKSYEQYF.

This clonotype has only a few counts. The chain combines TRBV5-1 with TRBJ1-1, with D perhaps TRBD1 (5 bases). The CDR3 sequence is 14 residues long. Trimming took off 3 bases at V and 6 bases at J, with 15 bases between the two ends. Germline V CDR1 and CDR2: SGHRS, YFSETQ. CDR3 loop: CASSSGTVGAEAFF. In DNA, the CDR3 is TGCGCCAGCAGCTCCGGGACGGTGGGAGCTGAAGCTTTCTTT.

This chain connects TRBV7-9 to TRBJ2-7; D is possibly TRBD1 or TRBD2 (5 bases each). Germline V gene data show CDR1 as SEHNR and CDR2 as FQNEAQ (reference sequence). This CDR3 is 14 amino acids long. The ends were cut back, 5 bases at V and 3 bases at J, with 14 bases in the middle. CDR3 residues: CASSTSGQGYEQYF. The CDR3 DNA is TGTGCCAGCAGCACGTCGGGGCAGGGCTACGAGCAGTACTTC.